This paragraph covers one T cell receptor (beta chain) sequence. Its antigen is unidentified. Treatment meaning: oral pan-JAK inhibitor, 5-10 mg twice daily. Researchers gathered lesional scalp punch biopsies and peripheral blood from patients with alopecia areata. Researchers picked out CD4+ and CD8+ T cells from PBMCs by sorting. This entry belongs to a study of CD8+ T cells in alopecia areata. Study-wide context: By percentage of affected scalp area, the severity of treated patients was scored. Regarding the study as a whole: Scalp clonality, together with expanded CD8+ clones among the top 100, fell significantly with tofacitinib.

Sequencing templates came from extracted RNA that was reverse transcribed into cDNA. Using immunoSEQ multiplex PCR, the repertoire was profiled, and TCRdb retains in-frame clones only, with some absent. This table has roughly 190,000 clones, around 56% appearing once. The CDR3 has 16 amino acids. The trim removed 3 bases at V and 5 bases at J, leaving 7 bases unmatched. The germline CDR1 and CDR2 sequences are SGHTA and FQGNSA. This sequence joins TRBV7-2 and TRBJ2-2, with 9 bases that match TRBD1. This specimen was CD4+ T cells sorted from blood, taken at week 4, from a patient treated with tofacitinib. The TCR originated in a human donor with alopecia areata. DNA for the CDR3: TGTGCCAGCAGCTTTAAGGGGACAGGGCAGACCGGGGAGCTGTTTTTT. It specifies CASSFKGTGQTGELFF. Full variable domain (remainder filled in from reference TRBV7-2 and TRBJ2-2): GAGVSQSPSNKVTEKGKDVELRCDPISGHTALYWYRQSLGQGLEFLIYFQGNSAPDKSGLPSDRFSAERTGGSVSTLTIQRTQQEDSAVYLCASSFKGTGQTGELFFGEGSRLTVL.